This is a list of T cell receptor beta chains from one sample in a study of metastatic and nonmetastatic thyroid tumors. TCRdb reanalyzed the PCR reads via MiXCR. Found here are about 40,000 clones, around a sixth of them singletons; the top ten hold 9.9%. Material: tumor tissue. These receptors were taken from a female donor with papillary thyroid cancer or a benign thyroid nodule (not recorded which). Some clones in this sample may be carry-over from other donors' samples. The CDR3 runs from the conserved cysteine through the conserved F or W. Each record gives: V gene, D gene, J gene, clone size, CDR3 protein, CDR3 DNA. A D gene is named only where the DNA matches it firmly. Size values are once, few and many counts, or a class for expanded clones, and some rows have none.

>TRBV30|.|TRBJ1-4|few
CAWRSNGARRGGREKLFF
TGTGCCTGGAGATCCAATGGAGCTAGAAGGGGGGGAAGGGAAAAACTGTTTTTT
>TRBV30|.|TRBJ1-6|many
CARRANRDSPLHF
TGTGCCCGGAGGGCCAATAGGGATTCACCCCTCCACTTT
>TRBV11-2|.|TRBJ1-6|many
CASSRRQVNNSPLHF
TGTGCCAGCAGCCGCAGACAAGTCAATAATTCACCCCTCCACTTT
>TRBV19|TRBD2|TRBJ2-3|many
CASTSFDRTSGSRAQYF
TGTGCCAGTACCTCCTTTGACCGGACTAGCGGGAGTCGAGCGCAGTATTTT
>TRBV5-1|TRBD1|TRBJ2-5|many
CASRLGTGEITQYF
TGCGCCAGCCGACTCGGGACAGGAGAGATCACCCAGTACTTC
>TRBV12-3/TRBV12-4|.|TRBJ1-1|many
CASRSGQNTEAFF
TGTGCCAGCAGGTCGGGACAGAACACTGAAGCTTTCTTT
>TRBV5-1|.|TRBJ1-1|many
CASSFEHNTEAFF
TGCGCCAGCAGCTTTGAACACAACACTGAAGCTTTCTTT
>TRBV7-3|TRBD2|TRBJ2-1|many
CASSSSGLAGYSYNEQFF
TGTGCCAGCAGCTCCTCGGGACTAGCGGGATACTCCTACAATGAGCAGTTCTTC
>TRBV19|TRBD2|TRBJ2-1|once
CASSKRIAGVYDEQFF
TGTGCCAGTAGCAAGAGAATAGCGGGAGTTTATGATGAGCAGTTCTTC
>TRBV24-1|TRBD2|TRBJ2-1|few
CATSMTSGYNEQFF
TGTGCCACCAGTATGACTAGCGGTTACAATGAGCAGTTCTTC
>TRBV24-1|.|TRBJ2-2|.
CATSDLSGPSNTGELFF
TGTGCCACCAGTGATTTGTCGGGGCCCTCGAACACCGGGGAGCTGTTCTTT
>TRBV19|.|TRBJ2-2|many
CASSILVSGELFF
TGTGCCAGTAGTATATTAGTTAGTGGGGAGCTGTTTTTT
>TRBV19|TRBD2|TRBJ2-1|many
CASSRRLAGGPNEQFF
TGTGCCAGTAGTCGGCGGCTAGCGGGAGGGCCCAATGAGCAGTTCTTC
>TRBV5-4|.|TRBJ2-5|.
CTSSPLRAGEETQYF
TGTACCAGCAGCCCACTCCGGGCAGGAGAGGAGACCCAGTACTTC
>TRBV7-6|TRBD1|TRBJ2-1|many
CASSYTGGTYNEQFF
TGTGCCAGCAGCTACACAGGGGGTACCTACAATGAGCAGTTCTTC
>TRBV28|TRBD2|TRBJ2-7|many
CASSLVGLAGDVSGQYF
TGTGCCAGCAGTTTAGTGGGACTAGCGGGAGATGTTTCTGGGCAGTACTTC
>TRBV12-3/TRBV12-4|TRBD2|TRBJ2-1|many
CASRTSGTSRYNEQFF
TGTGCCAGCAGAACCTCCGGGACTAGCCGTTACAATGAGCAGTTCTTC
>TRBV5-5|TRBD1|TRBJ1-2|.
CASSSGQGRTYGYTF
TGTGCCAGCAGCTCGGGACAGGGGAGAACCTATGGCTACACCTTC
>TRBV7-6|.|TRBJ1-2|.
CASRLEPTDYGYTF
TGTGCCAGCAGATTAGAGCCGACTGACTATGGCTACACCTTC
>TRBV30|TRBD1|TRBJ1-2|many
CAWSVRGLGYGYTF
TGTGCCTGGAGTGTAAGGGGGCTGGGCTATGGCTACACCTTC
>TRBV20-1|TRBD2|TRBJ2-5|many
CSAGGREGYGETQYF
TGCAGTGCTGGTGGCAGGGAGGGGTATGGAGAGACCCAGTACTTC
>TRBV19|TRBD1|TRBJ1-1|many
CASTSTGGTEAFF
TGTGCCAGTACCTCGACAGGGGGCACTGAAGCTTTCTTT
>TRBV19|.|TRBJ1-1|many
CASSIDGRGGEAFF
TGTGCCAGTAGTATAGATGGAAGAGGGGGTGAAGCTTTCTTT
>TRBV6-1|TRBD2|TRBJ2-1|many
CASRGTSGDSYNEQFF
TGTGCCAGCAGAGGCACTAGCGGGGATTCCTACAATGAGCAGTTCTTC
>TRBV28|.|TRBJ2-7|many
CASSSNSYEQYF
TGTGCCAGCAGTTCAAACTCCTACGAGCAGTACTTC
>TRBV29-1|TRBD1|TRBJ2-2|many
CSAGQGTNTGELFF
TGCAGCGCAGGACAGGGTACGAACACCGGGGAGCTGTTTTTT
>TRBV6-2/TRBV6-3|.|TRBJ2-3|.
CASIDSVGGYAQYF
TGTGCCAGCATTGACTCGGTGGGAGGATATGCGCAGTATTTT
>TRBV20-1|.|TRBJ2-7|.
CTSSRGAAYEQYF
TGCACTTCTAGTCGCGGGGCAGCCTACGAGCAGTACTTC
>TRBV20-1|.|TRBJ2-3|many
CSARGPKPDTQYF
TGCAGTGCTAGAGGGCCCAAGCCAGATACGCAGTATTTT
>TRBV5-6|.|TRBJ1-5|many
CASSLWGRPQHF
TGTGCCAGCAGCTTATGGGGGCGGCCCCAGCATTTT
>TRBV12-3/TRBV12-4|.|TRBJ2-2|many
CASSFPNTGELFF
TGTGCCAGCAGTTTCCCCAACACCGGGGAGCTGTTTTTT
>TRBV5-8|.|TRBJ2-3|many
CASSFGTTDTQYF
TGTGCCAGCAGCTTTGGCACCACAGATACGCAGTATTTT
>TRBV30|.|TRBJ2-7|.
CAWRTGLLNYEQYF
TGTGCCTGGCGTACGGGACTTTTGAACTACGAGCAGTACTTC
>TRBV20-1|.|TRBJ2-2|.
CSAILDFRGTGELFF
TGCAGTGCGATACTAGATTTTAGGGGGACCGGGGAGCTGTTTTTT
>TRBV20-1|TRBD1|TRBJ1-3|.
CSARGGGSSGNTIYF
TGCAGTGCTAGAGGAGGGGGCAGCTCTGGAAACACCATATATTTT